The present T cell receptor beta chain was sequenced within a study of cytomegalovirus exposure and HLA in healthy donors. 13 Jbeta primers and 60 Vbeta primers were used for the PCR. The assay was immunoSEQ multiplex PCR, and TCRdb's table has in-frame clones only and misses some. The profile shows more than 200,000 clones, about 80% of them singletons. Study-wide results and caveats: Within an earlier analysis, most TCR beta V segments proved productive either about 87% or about 30% of the time. In a later analysis, TCR beta V- and J-gene trimming was associated with a missense DCLRE1C variant. Solely CMV serostatus was available to characterize immune exposure.

Germline trimming cut 6 bases from V and 7 bases from J; bases unmatched to any gene: 8. The CDR3 covers 15 residues. CDR1 and CDR2 (germline): SGHAT, FQDESV (reference sequence). A remark on this clone: Its antigen is not known.

The material sequenced was PBMCs. This chain connects TRBV11-1 to TRBJ2-2; TRBD1 aligns across 10 bases. The sequence was obtained from a girl aged 10-17 years in good health and CMV-seronegative. CDR3 coding DNA: TGTGCCAGCAGGAAAGACAGGGGGCTAGGCGGGGAGCTGTTTTTT. It specifies CASRKDRGLGGELFF.